Each of the 11 T cell receptor beta chains below was sequenced from the same sample in a study of lymphopenia after photon versus proton radiotherapy. Libraries were prepared by immunoSEQ multiplex PCR; TCRdb keeps only in-frame clonotypes and omits some of them. This sample has approximately 29,000 clones; 84% occur once, and the top ten carry about 14%. Source: peripheral blood, taken from a patient treated with proton-based radiotherapy. These receptors came from a woman aged 70-85 years with pancreatic cancer.

This clone occurred once. This rearrangement joins TRBV29-1 to TRBJ1-4, with 10 bases aligning to TRBD1. The CDR3 is made up of 13 amino acids. CDR1 SQVTM and CDR2 ANQGSEA come from the germline V gene. Germline trimming cut 7 bases from V and 11 bases from J; bases unmatched to any gene: 10. The CDR3 DNA reads TGCAGCGCTAAGACAGGGGGCGACGGGAAACTGTTTTTT. Residues: CSAKTGGDGKLFF.

V usage is TRBV6-5 and J usage is TRBJ2-1; 8 bases match TRBD2. The CDR3 is 13 amino acids. Germline trimming cut 8 bases from V and 6 bases from J; bases unmatched to any gene: 6. The germline V gene has CDR1 MNHEY and CDR2 SVGAGI. The CDR3 DNA is TGTGCCAGCCGAGGGACTAGTACCAATGAGCAGTTCTTC. The encoded protein is CASRGTSTNEQFF.

The gene calls are TRBV11-2 and TRBJ1-6; TRBD1 is a possible D gene (6 bases). Deletions cut 4 bases from V and 7 bases from J, with 14 bases between. The CDR3 runs 15 residues. From germline, CDR1 is SGHAT and CDR2 FQNNGV. The DNA of the CDR3 is TGTGCCAGCAGCTCTAACAGGGAAGGAAATTCACCCCTCCACTTT. This gives the protein CASSSNREGNSPLHF. The entire variable domain, with the rest obtained from reference TRBV11-2 and TRBJ1-6, is as follows: EAGVAQSPRYKIIEKRQSVAFWCNPISGHATLYWYQQILGQGPKLLIQFQNNGVVDDSQLPKDRFSAERLKGVDSTLKIQPAKLEDSAVYLCASSSNREGNSPLHFGNGTRLTVT.

The chain links TRBV21-1 to TRBJ1-1. TRBV21-1 is termed a pseudogene. CDR3 size: 17 residues. The CDR3 is CASSKAVAGTPGTEAFF. In DNA form, the CDR3 reads TGTGCCAGCAGCAAAGCGGTGGCCGGGACCCCGGGGACTGAAGCTTTCTTT.

The chain recombines TRBV28 with TRBJ1-2; D ambiguous. V was shortened by 4 bases and J by 0 bases, with 9 bases between the two germline ends. CDR3 length: 14 residues. Germline V CDR1 and CDR2: MDHEN, SYDVKM. The DNA of the CDR3 is TGTGCCAGCAGTTCAGCGGTCACTAACTATGGCTACACCTTC. Translating gives CASSSAVTNYGYTF.

By its share, this clone is medium-sized. V and J are TRBV7-2 and TRBJ2-5, with D tentatively TRBD2 (5 bases). Germline V lookup: CDR1 SGHTA, CDR2 FQGNSA. Trimming stripped 4 bases from V and 1 base from J, with 13 bases between. CDR3 length: 15 amino acids. CDR3 DNA: TGTGCCAGCAGCTCTAGCCAGACCCGCCAAGAGACCCAGTACTTC. It encodes CASSSSQTRQETQYF.

This clone was observed once. The chain uses TRBV5-1 and TRBJ1-3; D is perhaps TRBD1 (5 bases). This CDR3 has 13 amino acids. From germline, CDR1 is SGHRS and CDR2 YFSETQ. With 9 bases removed from V and 2 bases from J, the gap between germline ends came to 12 bases. CDR3 in amino acids: CATRDGTGNTIYF. The CDR3 DNA reads TGCGCCACCCGGGACGGAACTGGAAACACCATATATTTT.

The chain has TRBV19 and TRBJ1-5; 8 bases line up with TRBD1. This CDR3 spans 16 amino acids. CDR1 LNHDA and CDR2 SQIVND come from the germline V gene (reference sequence). The V segment lost 6 bases and the J segment 3 bases; nucleotides outside the gene matches: 10. In DNA form, the CDR3 reads TGTGCCAGTAGACGACGCCTGACAGGGGCCAATCAGCCCCAGCATTTT. Amino acids: CASRRRLTGANQPQHF.

The gene calls are TRBV4-2 and TRBJ1-2, with D uncertain. There are 14 residues in the CDR3. Germline V gene lookup returns CDR1 LGHNA and CDR2 YNFKEQ. V lost 1 base and J lost 5, with 11 bases in between. CDR3 DNA: TGTGCCAGCAGCCAAGGTGGGTCATTTTATGGCTACACCTTC. Encoded protein: CASSQGGSFYGYTF.

V and J are TRBV19 and TRBJ1-5; 9 bases fit TRBD1. The ends lost 5 bases at V and 5 bases at J; junction bases unmatched: 4. CDR3 size: 14 residues. In germline, CDR1 is LNHDA, CDR2 SQIVND (reference sequence). CDR3 region: CASSVTGGHQPQHF. The DNA for the CDR3 is TGTGCCAGTAGTGTCACAGGGGGCCATCAGCCCCAGCATTTT.

The rearrangement joins TRBV7-3 to TRBJ1-1; unclear D gene. Germline V gives CDR1 SGHTA, CDR2 FQGTGA. The CDR3 length is 16 residues. V was pared by 1 base and J by 5 bases, with 17 bases between. CDR3 loop: CASSLNLLARGTEAFF. In DNA, the CDR3 is TGTGCCAGCAGCTTAAATCTTTTGGCCCGAGGGACTGAAGCTTTCTTT.